The 6 T cell receptor beta chains given below trace back to one sample, sequenced in a study of blood T cell repertoires in COVID-19 (dated by TCRdb to the early 2020s). The protocol used for the library was the immunoSEQ multiplex PCR assay. TCRdb carries this immuneACCESS record with in-frame sequences only. Its versions omit some clonotypes, under half of them owing to an unresolved V gene in the studies checked, with the rest unexplained. The sample yields roughly 100,000 clones; approximately 83% were counted once. Under 4.5% of the sample rests with the top ten. Sequencing used peripheral blood. Receptors originate from a man in his fifties with acute or convalescent COVID-19.

This sequence joins TRBV6-6 and TRBJ1-2, with D tentatively TRBD1 (6 bases). CDR1 and CDR2 from the germline V gene are MNHNY and SVGAGI (reference sequence). Between the trimmed V and J ends, which lost 0 bases and 8 bases, there was a span of 13 bases. The CDR3 is 14 residues long. The DNA of the CDR3 is TGTGCCAGCAGTTACTCAACGACTCAGGGGGGCTACACCTTC. Protein: CASSYSTTQGGYTF.

This clone was detected only once. The rearrangement links TRBV25-1 to TRBJ1-2; TRBD1 matches at 9 bases. This CDR3 spans 13 amino acids. Germline CDR1 is MGHDK and CDR2 is SYGVNS. The junction had 3 bases not matched to a gene; V was cut back by 5 bases and J by 5 bases. CDR3 residues: CASSRTGVYGYTF. CDR3 bases: TGTGCCAGCAGTAGGACAGGGGTTTATGGCTACACCTTC.

The chain combines TRBV30 with TRBJ2-7; TRBD2 matches 8 bases. The ends lost 0 bases at V and 3 bases at J; junction bases unmatched: 4. This CDR3 has 14 amino acids. CDR1 is GTSNPN and CDR2 is SVGIG in the germline V gene (reference sequence). The CDR3 DNA sequence: TGTGCCTGGAGTGTTAATAGCGGGATCTACGAGCAGTACTTC. Its translation is CAWSVNSGIYEQYF.

The gene calls are TRBV7-2 and TRBJ2-7, with D maybe TRBD2 (5 bases). The CDR3 has 15 amino acids. Germline V lookup: CDR1 SGHTA, CDR2 FQGNSA. Trimming removed 1 base at V and 2 bases at J, with 12 bases between. In DNA, the CDR3 is TGTGCCAGCAGCTTAGTCGGGGATCCTCCCTACGAGCAGTACTTC. Translation: CASSLVGDPPYEQYF.

This clone is a singleton in its sample. The chain employs TRBV7-6 and TRBJ2-5; 10 bases match TRBD2. The J segment lost 9 bases and the V segment lost 1 base, leaving 17 bases of the junction unmatched. The CDR3 extends over 18 amino acids. The germline CDR1 and CDR2 sequences are SGHVS and FNYEAQ. The CDR3 here is CASSLEPETSGPPGAQYF. The CDR3 DNA is TGTGCCAGCAGCTTAGAACCCGAGACTAGCGGGCCGCCGGGGGCCCAGTACTTC. The complete variable domain, with remaining parts taken from reference TRBV7-6 and TRBJ2-5, reads GAGVSQSPRYKVTKRGQDVALRCDPISGHVSLYWYRQALGQGPEFLTYFNYEAQQDKSGLPNDRFSAERPEGSISTLTIQRTEQRDSAMYRCASSLEPETSGPPGAQYFGPGTRLLVL.

The rearrangement uses TRBV24-1 and TRBJ1-2, with D uncertain. Trimming stripped 7 bases from V and 1 base from J, with 9 bases between. CDR1 and CDR2 (germline): KGHDR, SFDVKD. This CDR3 contains 13 residues. CDR3 bases: TGTGCCACCAGCCAACAGAATAACTATGGCTACACCTTC. Translation: CATSQQNNYGYTF.